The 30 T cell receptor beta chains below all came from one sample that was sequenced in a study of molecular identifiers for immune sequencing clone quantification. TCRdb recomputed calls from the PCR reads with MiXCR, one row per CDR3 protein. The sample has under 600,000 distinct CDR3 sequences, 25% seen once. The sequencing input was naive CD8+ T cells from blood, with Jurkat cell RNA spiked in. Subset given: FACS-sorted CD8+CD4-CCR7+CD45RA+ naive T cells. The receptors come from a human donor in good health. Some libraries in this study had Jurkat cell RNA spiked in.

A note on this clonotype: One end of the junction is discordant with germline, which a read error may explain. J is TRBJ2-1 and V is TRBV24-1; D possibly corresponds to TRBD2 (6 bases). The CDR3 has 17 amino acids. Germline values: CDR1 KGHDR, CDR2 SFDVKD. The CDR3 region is CATCEFAGSGSYNEQFF. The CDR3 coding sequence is TGTGCCACCTGTGAGTTCGCCGGGAGTGGGTCCTACAATGAGCAGTTCTTC.

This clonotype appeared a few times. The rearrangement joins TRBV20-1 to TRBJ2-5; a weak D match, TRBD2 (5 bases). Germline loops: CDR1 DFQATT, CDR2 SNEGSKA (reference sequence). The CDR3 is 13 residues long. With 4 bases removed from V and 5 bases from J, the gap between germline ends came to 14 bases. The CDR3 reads CSAKLGVWETQYF. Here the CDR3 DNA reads TGCAGTGCTAAGCTCGGGGTTTGGGAGACCCAGTACTTC.

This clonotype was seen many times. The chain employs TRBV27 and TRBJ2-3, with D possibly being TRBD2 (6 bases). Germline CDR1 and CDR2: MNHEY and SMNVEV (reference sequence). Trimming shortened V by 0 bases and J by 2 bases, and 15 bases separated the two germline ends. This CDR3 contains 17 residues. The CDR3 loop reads CASSLSWVRGSTDTQYF. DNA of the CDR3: TGTGCCAGCAGTTTATCGTGGGTACGGGGGTCCACAGATACGCAGTATTTT.

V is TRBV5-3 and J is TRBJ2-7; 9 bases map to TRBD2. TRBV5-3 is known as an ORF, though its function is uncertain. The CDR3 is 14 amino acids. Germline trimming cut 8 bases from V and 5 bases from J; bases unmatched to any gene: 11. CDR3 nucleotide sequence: TGTGCCAGCTTCGTAGCGGGAGTGTTAAACGAGCAGTACTTC. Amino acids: CASFVAGVLNEQYF.

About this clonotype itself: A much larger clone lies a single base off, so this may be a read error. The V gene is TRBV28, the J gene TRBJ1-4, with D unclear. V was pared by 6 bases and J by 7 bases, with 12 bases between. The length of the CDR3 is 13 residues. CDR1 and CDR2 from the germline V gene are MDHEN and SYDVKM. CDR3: CASRFTVAEKLFF. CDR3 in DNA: TGTGCCAGCAGGTTCACAGTGGCTGAAAAACTGTTTTTT. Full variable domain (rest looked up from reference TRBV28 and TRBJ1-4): DVKVTQSSRYLVKRTGEKVFLECVQDMDHENMFWYRQDPGLGLRLIYFSYDVKMKEKGDIPEGYSVSREKKERFSLILESASTNQTSMYLCASRFTVAEKLFFGSGTQLSVL.

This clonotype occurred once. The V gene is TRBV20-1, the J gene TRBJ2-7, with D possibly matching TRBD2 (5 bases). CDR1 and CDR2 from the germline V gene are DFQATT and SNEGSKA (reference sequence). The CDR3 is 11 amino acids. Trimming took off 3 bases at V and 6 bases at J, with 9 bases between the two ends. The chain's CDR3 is CSARRVSEQYF. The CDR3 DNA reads TGCAGTGCTAGGAGGGTGAGCGAGCAGTACTTC.

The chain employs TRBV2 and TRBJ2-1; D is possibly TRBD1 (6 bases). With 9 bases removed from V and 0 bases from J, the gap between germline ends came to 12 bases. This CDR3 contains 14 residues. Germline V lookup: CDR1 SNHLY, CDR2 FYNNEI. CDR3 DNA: TGTGCCAGGGATCCGGACAGCTCCTACAATGAGCAGTTCTTC. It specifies CARDPDSSYNEQFF. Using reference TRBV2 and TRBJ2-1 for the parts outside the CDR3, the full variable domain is EPEVTQTPSHQVTQMGQEVILRCVPISNHLYFYWYRQILGQKVEFLVSFYNNEISEKSEIFDDQFSVERPDGSNFTLKIRSTKLEDSAMYFCARDPDSSYNEQFFGPGTRLTVL.

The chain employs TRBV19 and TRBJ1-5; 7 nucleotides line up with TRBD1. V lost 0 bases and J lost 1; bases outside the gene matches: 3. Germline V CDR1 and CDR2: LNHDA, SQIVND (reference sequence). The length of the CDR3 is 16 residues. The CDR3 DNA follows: TGTGCCAGTAGTATAGATCTACAGGGGAGCAATCAGCCCCAGCATTTT. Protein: CASSIDLQGSNQPQHF.

The chain's CDR3 is CASSLGWSGYEAFF. The CDR3 nucleotides read TGTGCCAGCAGCTTGGGGTGGTCGGGGTATGAAGCTTTCTTT. The chain uses TRBV5-4 and TRBJ1-1; no reliable D call. This CDR3 has 14 residues. Germline CDR1 is SGHNT and CDR2 is YYREEE (reference sequence). Trimming cost V 0 bases and J 7 bases, with 13 bases left between them.

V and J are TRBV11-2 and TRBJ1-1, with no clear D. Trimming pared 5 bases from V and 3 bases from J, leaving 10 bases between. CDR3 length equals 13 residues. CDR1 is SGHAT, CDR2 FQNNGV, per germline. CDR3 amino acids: CASSLRRYTEAFF. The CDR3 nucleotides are TGTGCCAGCAGCCTTCGGAGGTACACTGAAGCTTTCTTT.

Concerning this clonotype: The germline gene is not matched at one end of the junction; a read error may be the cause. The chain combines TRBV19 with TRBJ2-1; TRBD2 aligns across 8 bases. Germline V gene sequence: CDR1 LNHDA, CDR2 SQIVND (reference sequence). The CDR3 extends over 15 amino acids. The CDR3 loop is CVSSIGSSGYNEQFF. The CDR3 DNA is TGTGTCAGTAGTATTGGGTCTAGCGGGTACAATGAGCAGTTCTTC.

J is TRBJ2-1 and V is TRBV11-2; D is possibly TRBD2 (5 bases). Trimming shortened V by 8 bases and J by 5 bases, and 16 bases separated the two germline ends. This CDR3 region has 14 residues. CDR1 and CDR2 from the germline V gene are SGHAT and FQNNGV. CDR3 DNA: TGTGCCAGCCTGCTCGGCGACTACCACAATGAGCAGTTCTTC. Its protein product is CASLLGDYHNEQFF.

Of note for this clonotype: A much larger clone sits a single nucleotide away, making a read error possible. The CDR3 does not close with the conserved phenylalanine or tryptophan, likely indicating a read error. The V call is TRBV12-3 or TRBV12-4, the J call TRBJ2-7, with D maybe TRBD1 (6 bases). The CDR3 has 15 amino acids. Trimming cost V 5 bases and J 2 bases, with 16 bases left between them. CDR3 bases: TGTGCCAGCAGTGACGGACAGACCGCGGCCTACGAGCAGTACTCC. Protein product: CASSDGQTAAYEQYS.

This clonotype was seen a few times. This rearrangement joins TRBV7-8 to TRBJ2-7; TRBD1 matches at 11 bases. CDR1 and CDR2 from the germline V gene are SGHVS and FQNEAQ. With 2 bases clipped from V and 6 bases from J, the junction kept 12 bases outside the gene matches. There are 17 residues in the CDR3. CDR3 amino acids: CASSLFTRTGGEAEQYF. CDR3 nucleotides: TGTGCCAGCAGCTTATTTACCCGGACAGGGGGCGAAGCCGAGCAGTACTTC.

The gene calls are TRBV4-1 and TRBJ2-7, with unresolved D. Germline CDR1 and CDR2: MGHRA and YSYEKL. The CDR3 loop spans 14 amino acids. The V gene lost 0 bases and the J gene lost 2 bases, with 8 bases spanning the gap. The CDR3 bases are TGCGCCAGCAGCCAAGAGGGGTATACCTACGAGCAGTACTTC. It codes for CASSQEGYTYEQYF.

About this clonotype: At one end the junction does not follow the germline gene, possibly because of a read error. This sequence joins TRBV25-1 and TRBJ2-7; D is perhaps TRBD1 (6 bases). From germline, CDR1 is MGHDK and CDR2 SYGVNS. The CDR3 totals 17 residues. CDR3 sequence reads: CASSGSTGTRTPYGQYF. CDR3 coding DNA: TGTGCCAGCAGTGGGTCCACGGGGACAAGAACCCCTTACGGGCAGTACTTC.

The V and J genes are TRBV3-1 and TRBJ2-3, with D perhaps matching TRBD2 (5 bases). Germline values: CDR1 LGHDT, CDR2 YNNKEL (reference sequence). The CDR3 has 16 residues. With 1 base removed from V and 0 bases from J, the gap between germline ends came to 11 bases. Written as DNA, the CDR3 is TGTGCCAGCAGCCAAGTGCTAGCCCCTAGCACAGATACGCAGTATTTT. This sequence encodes CASSQVLAPSTDTQYF.

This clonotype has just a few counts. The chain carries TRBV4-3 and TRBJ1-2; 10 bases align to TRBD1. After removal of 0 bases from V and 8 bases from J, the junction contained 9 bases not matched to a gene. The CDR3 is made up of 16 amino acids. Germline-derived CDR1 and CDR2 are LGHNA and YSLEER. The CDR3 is CASSQERTGGGDGYTF. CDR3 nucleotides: TGCGCCAGCAGCCAAGAACGGACAGGGGGAGGCGACGGCTACACCTTC.

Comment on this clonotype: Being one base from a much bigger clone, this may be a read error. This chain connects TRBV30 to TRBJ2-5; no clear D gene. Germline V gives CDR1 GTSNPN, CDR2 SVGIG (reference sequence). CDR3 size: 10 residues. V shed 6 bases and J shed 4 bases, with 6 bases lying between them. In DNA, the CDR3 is TGTGCCTGCAAAGCAGAGACCCAGTACTTC. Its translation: CACKAETQYF. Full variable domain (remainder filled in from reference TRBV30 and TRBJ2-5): SQTIHQWPATLVQPVGSPLSLECTVEGTSNPNLYWYRQAAGRGLQLLFYSVGIGQISSEVPQNLSASRPQDRQFILSSKKLLLSDSGFYLCACKAETQYFGPGTRLLVL.

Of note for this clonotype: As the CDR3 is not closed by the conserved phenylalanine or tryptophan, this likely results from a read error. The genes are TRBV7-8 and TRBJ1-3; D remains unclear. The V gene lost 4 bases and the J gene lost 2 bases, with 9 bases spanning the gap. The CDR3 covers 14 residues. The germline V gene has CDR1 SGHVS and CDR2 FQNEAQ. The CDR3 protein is CASSSRVAGNTIYL. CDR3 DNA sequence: TGTGCCAGCAGCTCTAGGGTGGCTGGAAACACCATATATTTA.

The CDR3 here is CASSYLGTGVNQPQHF. Here the CDR3 DNA reads TGTGCCAGCAGTTACCTAGGGACAGGGGTCAATCAGCCCCAGCATTTT. The genes are TRBV6-5 and TRBJ1-5, with 10 bases lining up with TRBD1. The CDR3 consists of 16 residues. V trimming: 2 bases; J trimming: 3 bases; junction bases outside the gene matches: 4. Germline V CDR1 and CDR2: MNHEY, SVGAGI.

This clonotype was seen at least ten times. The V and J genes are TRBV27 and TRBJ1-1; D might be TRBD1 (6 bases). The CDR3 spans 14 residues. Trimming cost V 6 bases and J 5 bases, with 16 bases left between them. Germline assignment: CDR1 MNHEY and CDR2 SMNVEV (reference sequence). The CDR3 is CASSLQGRVTEAFF. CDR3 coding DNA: TGTGCCAGCAGCCTACAGGGAAGGGTTACTGAAGCTTTCTTT.

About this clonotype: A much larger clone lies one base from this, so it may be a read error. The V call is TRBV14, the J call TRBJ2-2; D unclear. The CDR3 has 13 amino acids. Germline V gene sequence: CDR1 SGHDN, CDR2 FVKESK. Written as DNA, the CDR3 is TGTGCCAGCAGCCCCTTGAACACCGAGGAGCTGTTTTTT. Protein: CASSPLNTEELFF.

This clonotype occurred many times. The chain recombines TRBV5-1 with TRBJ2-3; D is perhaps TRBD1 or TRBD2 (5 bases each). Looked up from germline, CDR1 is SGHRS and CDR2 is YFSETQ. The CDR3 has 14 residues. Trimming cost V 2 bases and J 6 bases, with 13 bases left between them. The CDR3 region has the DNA TGCGCCAGCAGCTTTTTTGGGGGAACTGATACGCAGTATTTT. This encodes CASSFFGGTDTQYF. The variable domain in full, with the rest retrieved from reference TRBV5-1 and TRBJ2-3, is KAGVTQTPRYLIKTRGQQVTLSCSPISGHRSVSWYQQTPGQGLQFLFEYFSETQRNKGNFPGRFSGRQFSNSRSEMNVSTLELGDSALYLCASSFFGGTDTQYFGPGTRLTVL.

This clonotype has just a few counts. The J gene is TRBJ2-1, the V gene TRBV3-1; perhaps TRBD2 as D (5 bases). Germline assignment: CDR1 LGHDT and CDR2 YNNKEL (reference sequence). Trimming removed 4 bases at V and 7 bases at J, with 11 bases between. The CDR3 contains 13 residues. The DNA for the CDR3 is TGTGCCAGCAGCCCTTGGACTGGGAATGAGCAGTTCTTC. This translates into CASSPWTGNEQFF.

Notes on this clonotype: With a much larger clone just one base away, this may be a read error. The CDR3 is CANTDVEGRYTGELFF. The DNA of the CDR3 is TGTGCCAACACCGACGTGGAGGGCCGGTACACCGGGGAGCTGTTTTTT. V usage is TRBV6-6 and J usage is TRBJ2-2; TRBD2 is a possible D gene (6 bases). CDR1 and CDR2 from the germline V gene are MNHNY and SVGAGI (reference sequence). With 10 bases removed from V and 3 bases from J, the gap between germline ends came to 21 bases. CDR3 length: 16 amino acids.

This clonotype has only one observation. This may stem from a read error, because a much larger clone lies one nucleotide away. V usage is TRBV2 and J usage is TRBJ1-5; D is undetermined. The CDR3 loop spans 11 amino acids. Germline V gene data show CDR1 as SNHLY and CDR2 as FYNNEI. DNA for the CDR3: TGTGCCAGCAGTGAGGGTCAGCCCCAGCAGTTT. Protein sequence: CASSEGQPQQF.

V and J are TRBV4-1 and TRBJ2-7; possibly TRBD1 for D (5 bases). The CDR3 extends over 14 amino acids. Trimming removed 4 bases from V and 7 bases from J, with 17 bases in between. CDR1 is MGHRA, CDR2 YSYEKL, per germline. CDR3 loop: CASSPDIGAREQYF. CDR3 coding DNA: TGCGCCAGCAGCCCCGACATAGGGGCGCGGGAGCAGTACTTC.

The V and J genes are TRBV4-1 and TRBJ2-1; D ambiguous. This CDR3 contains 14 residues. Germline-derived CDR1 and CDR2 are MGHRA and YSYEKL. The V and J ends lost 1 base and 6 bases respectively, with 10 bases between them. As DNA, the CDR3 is TGCGCCAGCAGCCAAGTGATAGGGATCAATGAGCAGTTCTTC. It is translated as CASSQVIGINEQFF.

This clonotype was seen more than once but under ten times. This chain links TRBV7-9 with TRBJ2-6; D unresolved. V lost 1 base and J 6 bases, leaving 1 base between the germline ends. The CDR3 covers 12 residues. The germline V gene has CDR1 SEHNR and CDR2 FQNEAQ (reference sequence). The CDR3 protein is CASSLEANVLTF. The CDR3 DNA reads TGTGCCAGCAGCTTAGAGGCCAACGTCCTGACTTTC.